One sample yielded the 9 T cell receptor beta chains listed below, sequenced in a study of T cell responses to AZD1222 COVID-19 vaccine (dated by TCRdb to the early 2020s). Reading the label with the study, this specimen's time point is: baseline before first vaccination. The library was built by means of the immunoSEQ multiplex PCR assay. As stored in TCRdb, this immuneACCESS dataset retains in-frame rearrangements with V and J assigned. A fraction of the clones does not appear; measured against another copy, unresolved V genes explain less than half of the discrepancy, and the remainder lacks a known reason. In this sample the table shows approximately 110,000 clones, roughly 88% of which occur a single time. Together, the top ten hold less than 6% of the sample. Specimen: peripheral blood, collected on day 0 of AZD1222 vaccination. Receptors originate from an adult in good health.

This clone came up once. This rearrangement joins TRBV27 to TRBJ2-3; D tentatively reads TRBD1 or TRBD2 (5 bases each). Germline CDR1 is MNHEY and CDR2 is SMNVEV (reference sequence). The V and J ends lost 6 bases and 4 bases respectively, with 11 bases between them. CDR3 size: 13 residues. The CDR3 loop reads CASRTGTSDTQYF. Written as DNA, the CDR3 is TGTGCCAGCAGAACCGGGACCTCAGATACGCAGTATTTT.

The chain joins TRBV5-1 to TRBJ2-5, with D perhaps given as TRBD1 or TRBD2 (5 bases each). In germline, CDR1 is SGHRS, CDR2 YFSETQ. The CDR3 runs to 15 residues. V shed 0 bases and J shed 5 bases, with 14 bases lying between them. The DNA of the CDR3 is TGCGCCAGCAGCTTGGCCCCGGGGCGCGGGGAGACCCAGTACTTC. Encoded protein: CASSLAPGRGETQYF. Complete variable domain (other parts from reference TRBV5-1 and TRBJ2-5): KAGVTQTPRYLIKTRGQQVTLSCSPISGHRSVSWYQQTPGQGLQFLFEYFSETQRNKGNFPGRFSGRQFSNSRSEMNVSTLELGDSALYLCASSLAPGRGETQYFGPGTRLLVL.

The V and J genes are TRBV6-5 and TRBJ1-6; 9 positions match TRBD1. This CDR3 is 13 amino acids long. V trimming: 6 bases; J trimming: 9 bases; junction bases outside the gene matches: 3. Germline-derived CDR1 and CDR2 are MNHEY and SVGAGI. CDR3 in DNA: TGTGCCAGCAGACTGGGACAGGGTTCACCCCTCCACTTT. It specifies CASRLGQGSPLHF.

This sequence joins TRBV4-1 and TRBJ1-2; D gene unclear. The germline V and J ends were trimmed by 4 bases and 0 bases, with 12 bases remaining between them. Germline V gene lookup returns CDR1 MGHRA and CDR2 YSYEKL. This CDR3 contains 15 residues. This chain's CDR3 is CASSPWETTNYGYTF. The CDR3 DNA reads as TGCGCCAGCAGCCCATGGGAGACGACTAACTATGGCTACACCTTC.

This rearrangement joins TRBV11-1 to TRBJ2-3; 13 bases agree with TRBD2. Germline CDR1 and CDR2: SGHAT and FQDESV (reference sequence). J was trimmed by 0 bases and V by 4 bases; bases with no gene match: 1. The CDR3 extends over 16 amino acids. CDR3 bases: TGTGCCAGCAGCTCGGGACTAGCGGGGAGCACAGATACGCAGTATTTT. Protein: CASSSGLAGSTDTQYF. Supplemented by reference TRBV11-1 and TRBJ2-3, the full variable domain reads EAEVAQSPRYKITEKSQAVAFWCDPISGHATLYWYRQILGQGPELLVQFQDESVVDDSQLPKDRFSAERLKGVDSTLKIQPAELGDSAMYLCASSSGLAGSTDTQYFGPGTRLTVL.

V is TRBV7-2 and J is TRBJ2-5; D possibly corresponds to TRBD2 (5 bases). Deletions cut 8 bases from V and 5 bases from J, with 15 bases between. Looked up from germline, CDR1 is SGHTA and CDR2 is FQGNSA. The CDR3 loop spans 13 amino acids. This CDR3 is CASRGLVWETQYF. The CDR3 coding sequence is TGTGCCAGCCGCGGGCTAGTCTGGGAGACCCAGTACTTC.

V gene TRBV5-4 combines with J gene TRBJ2-3, with D unresolved. There are 15 residues in the CDR3. Germline CDR1 SGHNT, CDR2 YYREEE (reference sequence). V lost 3 bases to trimming and J lost 0 bases, with 11 bases between them. The CDR3 loop is CASSSPGRSTDTQYF. The CDR3 DNA follows: TGTGCCAGCAGCTCGCCAGGAAGAAGCACAGATACGCAGTATTTT.

The rearrangement uses TRBV5-1 and TRBJ2-2, with 8 bases that match TRBD1. CDR3 length: 17 residues. V dropped 4 bases and J dropped 5; count of bases not matched to a gene: 13. CDR1 SGHRS and CDR2 YFSETQ come from the germline V gene. DNA for the CDR3: TGCGCCAGCAGCCGGACCGGGACAGGTTCGGGGACCGGGGAGCTGTTTTTT. Its protein is CASSRTGTGSGTGELFF.

This CDR3 is CASSDLSAPATF. CDR3 DNA: TGTGCCAGCAGCGACCTCTCTGCGCCCGCCACCTTC. J is TRBJ1-2 and V is TRBV2; D call uncertain. CDR1 SNHLY and CDR2 FYNNEI come from the germline V gene. Trimming shortened V by 6 bases and J by 13 bases, and 18 bases separated the two germline ends. This CDR3 has 12 residues.